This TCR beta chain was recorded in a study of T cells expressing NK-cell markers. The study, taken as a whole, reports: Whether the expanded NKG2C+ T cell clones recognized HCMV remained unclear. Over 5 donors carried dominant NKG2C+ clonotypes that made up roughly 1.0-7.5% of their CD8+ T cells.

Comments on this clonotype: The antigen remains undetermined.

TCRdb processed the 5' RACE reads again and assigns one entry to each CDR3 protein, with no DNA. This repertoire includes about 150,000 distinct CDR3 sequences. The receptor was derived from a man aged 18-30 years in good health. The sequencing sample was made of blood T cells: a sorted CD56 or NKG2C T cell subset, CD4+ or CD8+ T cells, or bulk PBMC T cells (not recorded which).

CDR3 sequence reads: CASSSPGLANTDTQYF. This rearrangement joins TRBV7-9 to TRBJ2-3; absent DNA, TCRdb's TRBD2 call cannot be checked. The CDR3 is 16 amino acids. CDR1 is SEHNR, CDR2 FQNEAQ, per germline (reference sequence).